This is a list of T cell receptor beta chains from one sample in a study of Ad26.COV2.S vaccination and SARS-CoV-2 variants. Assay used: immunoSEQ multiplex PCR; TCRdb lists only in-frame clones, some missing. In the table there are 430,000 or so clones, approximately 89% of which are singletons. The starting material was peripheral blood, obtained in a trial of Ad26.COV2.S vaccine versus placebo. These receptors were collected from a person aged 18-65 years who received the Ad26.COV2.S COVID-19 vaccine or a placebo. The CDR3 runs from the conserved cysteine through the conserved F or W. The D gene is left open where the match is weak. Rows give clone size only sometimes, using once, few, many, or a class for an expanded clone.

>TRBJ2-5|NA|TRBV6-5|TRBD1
CASSFTGTVFRETQYF
TGTGCCAGCAGTTTTACCGGGACAGTGTTTAGAGAGACCCAGTACTTC
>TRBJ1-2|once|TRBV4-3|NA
CASSRSGTPANYGYTF
TGCGCCAGCAGCCGGTCCGGGACACCGGCTAACTATGGCTACACCTTC
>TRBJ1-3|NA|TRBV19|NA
CASSSSEADSSGNTIYF
TGTGCCAGTAGTTCATCTGAGGCCGACAGCTCTGGAAACACCATATATTTT
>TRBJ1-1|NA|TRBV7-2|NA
CASSLKNITRQQTEAFF
TGTGCCAGCAGCTTAAAGAACATCACAAGGCAGCAGACTGAAGCTTTCTTT
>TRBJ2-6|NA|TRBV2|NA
CASSPNRAGANVLTF
TGTGCCAGCAGTCCCAACAGGGCTGGGGCCAACGTCCTGACTTTC
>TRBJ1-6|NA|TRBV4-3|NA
CASSQPGGRAPLHF
TGCGCCAGCAGCCAGCCCGGGGGGCGGGCACCCCTCCACTTT
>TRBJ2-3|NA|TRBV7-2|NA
CASRDARTTDTQYF
TGTGCCAGCAGAGACGCGAGGACGACAGATACGCAGTATTTT
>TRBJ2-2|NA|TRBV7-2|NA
CASSFLGYTGELFF
TGTGCCAGCAGCTTTTTAGGGTACACCGGGGAGCTGTTTTTT
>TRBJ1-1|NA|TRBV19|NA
CASSTDSYTEAFF
TGTGCCAGTAGTACGGACAGTTACACTGAAGCTTTCTTT
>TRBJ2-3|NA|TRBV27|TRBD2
CASSPRTSWKSTQYF
TGTGCCAGCAGTCCCAGGACTAGCTGGAAGAGTACGCAGTATTTT
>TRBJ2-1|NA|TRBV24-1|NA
CATSDPGRSYNEQFF
TGTGCCACCAGTGATCCAGGGAGGTCTTACAATGAGCAGTTCTTC
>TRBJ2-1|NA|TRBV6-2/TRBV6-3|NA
CASSYSTGEQFF
TGTGCCAGCAGTTACTCTACGGGAGAGCAGTTCTTC
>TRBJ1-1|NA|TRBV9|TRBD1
CASSVAPQGANTEAFF
TGTGCCAGCAGCGTAGCTCCTCAGGGGGCGAACACTGAAGCTTTCTTT